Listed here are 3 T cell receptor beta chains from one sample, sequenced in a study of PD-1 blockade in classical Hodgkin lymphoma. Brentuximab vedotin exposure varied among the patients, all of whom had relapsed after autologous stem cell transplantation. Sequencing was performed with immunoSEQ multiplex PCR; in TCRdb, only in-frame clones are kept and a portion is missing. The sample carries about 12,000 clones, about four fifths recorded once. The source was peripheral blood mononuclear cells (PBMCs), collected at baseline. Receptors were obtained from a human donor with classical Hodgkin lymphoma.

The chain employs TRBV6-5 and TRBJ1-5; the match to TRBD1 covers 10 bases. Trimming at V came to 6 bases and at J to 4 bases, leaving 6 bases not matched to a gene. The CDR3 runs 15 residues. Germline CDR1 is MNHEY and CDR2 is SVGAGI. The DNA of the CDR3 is TGTGCCAGCAGATCCGGGACAGGGGAAAATCAGCCCCAGCATTTT. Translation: CASRSGTGENQPQHF.

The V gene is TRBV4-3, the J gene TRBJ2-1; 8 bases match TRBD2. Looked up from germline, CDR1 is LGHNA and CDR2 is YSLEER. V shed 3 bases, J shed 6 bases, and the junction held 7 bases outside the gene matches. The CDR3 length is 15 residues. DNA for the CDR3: TGCGCCAGCAGCCAGCAATCTGCGGGAGGCAATGAGCAGTTCTTC. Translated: CASSQQSAGGNEQFF.

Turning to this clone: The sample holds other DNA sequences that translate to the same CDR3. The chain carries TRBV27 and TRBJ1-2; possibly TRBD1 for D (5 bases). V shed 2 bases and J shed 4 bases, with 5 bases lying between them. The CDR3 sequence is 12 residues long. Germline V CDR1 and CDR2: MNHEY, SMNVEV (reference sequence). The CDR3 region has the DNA TGTGCCAGCAGTTTAAGGGGCTATGGCTACACCTTC. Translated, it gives CASSLRGYGYTF.